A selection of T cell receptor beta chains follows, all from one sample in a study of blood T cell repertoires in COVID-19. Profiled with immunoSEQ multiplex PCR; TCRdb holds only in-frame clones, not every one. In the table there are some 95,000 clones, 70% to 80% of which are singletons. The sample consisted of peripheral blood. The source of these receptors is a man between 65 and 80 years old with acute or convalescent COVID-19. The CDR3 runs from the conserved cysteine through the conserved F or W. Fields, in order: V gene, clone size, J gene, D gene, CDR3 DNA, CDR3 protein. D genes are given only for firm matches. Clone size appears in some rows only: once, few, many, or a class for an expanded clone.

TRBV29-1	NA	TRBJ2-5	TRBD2	TGCAGCGTTGAAACGAGCGGGGGCCTACAAGAGACCCAGTACTTC	CSVETSGGLQETQYF
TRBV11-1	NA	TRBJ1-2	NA	TGTGCCAGCAGCTCCAGGGGTTATGGCTACACCTTC	CASSSRGYGYTF
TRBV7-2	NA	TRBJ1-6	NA	TGTGCCAGCACCTCACAGGGCGGAGGTCGTTCACCCCTCCACTTT	CASTSQGGGRSPLHF
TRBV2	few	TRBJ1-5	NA	TGTGCCAGCAGTGACAGGTTGAGTGGTCAGCCCCAGCATTTT	CASSDRLSGQPQHF
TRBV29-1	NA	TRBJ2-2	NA	TGCAGCGTGGACAGCGCGAACACCGGGGAGCTGTTTTTT	CSVDSANTGELFF
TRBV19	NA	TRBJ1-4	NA	TGTGCCAGTAGTTTAACGGGAGCTTCGGGTGAAAAACTGTTTTTT	CASSLTGASGEKLFF
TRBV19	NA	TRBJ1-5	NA	TGTGCCAGTAGTCCCCTCAGGCAGGGCAATCAGCTCCAGCATTTT	CASSPLRQGNQLQHF
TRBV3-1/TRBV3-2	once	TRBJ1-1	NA	TGTGCCAGCAGCCAACCAGACACTGAAGCTTTCTTT	CASSQPDTEAFF
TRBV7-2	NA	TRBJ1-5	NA	TGTGCCAGCAGCTTAGATGCAGGGGTTTATAGCAATCAGCCCCAGCATTTT	CASSLDAGVYSNQPQHF
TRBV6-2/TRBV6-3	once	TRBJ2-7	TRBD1	TGTGCCAGCAGTTCTCCCGGGCGGCGTGGGACAGGTATCTACGAGCAGTACTTC	CASSSPGRRGTGIYEQYF
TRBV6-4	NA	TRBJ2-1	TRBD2	TGTGCCAGCAGTGAACGGGAGGGCCAATACAATGAGCAGTTCTTC	CASSEREGQYNEQFF
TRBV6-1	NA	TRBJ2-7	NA	TGTGCCAGCAGTGAAGGGCACAGGGAATACGAGCAGTACTTC	CASSEGHREYEQYF
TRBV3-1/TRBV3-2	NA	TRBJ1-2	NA	TGTGCCAGCAGCCCCACAGGGAACTATGGCTACACCTTC	CASSPTGNYGYTF
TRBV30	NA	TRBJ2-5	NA	TGTGCCTGGGGATCCGGGACATGGGGAGAGACCCAGTACTTC	CAWGSGTWGETQYF